Listed here is a single T cell receptor beta chain. The V end was cut by 3 bases, the J end by 0 bases, with 12 bases between. The CDR3 contains 16 residues. The germline gives CDR1 LNHDA, CDR2 SQIVND (reference sequence). The data are from a study of blood T cell repertoires in COVID-19. Overall study context: Acute-phase and convalescent COVID-19 samples originated in the United States, Italy and Spain. The analysed material was cDNA or gDNA that came from T cells, B-cell-depleted T cells, or PBMCs.

Some clones are missing from TCRdb's copy, which holds only in-frame ones; the method was immunoSEQ multiplex PCR. The table shows approximately 460,000 clones, with approximately 92% occurring only once. Patients in Seattle were enrolled during active infection, then followed longitudinally. The TCR originated in a man aged 18 to 30 with COVID-19, enrolled during active disease. The sample comprised peripheral blood. V usage is TRBV19 and J usage is TRBJ1-5; D possibly corresponds to TRBD1 (5 bases). CDR3 amino acids: CASSISGGYSNQPQHF. The CDR3 region has the DNA TGTGCCAGTAGTATCTCCGGGGGTTATAGCAATCAGCCCCAGCATTTT.